Listed below are T cell receptor beta chains from one sample, sequenced in a study of spatial heterogeneity in lung cancer. Each CDR3 protein gets one entry after TCRdb re-called the 5' RACE reads with MiXCR. The data show about 7,000 distinct CDR3 sequences, 15% to 20% seen once. This material consisted of PBMCs, taken at surgery. These receptors were collected from a female donor with early-stage non-small cell lung cancer. The CDR3 runs from the conserved cysteine through the conserved F or W. A D gene is named only where the DNA matches it firmly. Size is omitted from some rows. Given values are once, few, many or a class for expanded clones.

CASSPGQHSNEQFF	TGTGCCAGCTCACCCGGACAGCACTCCAATGAGCAGTTCTTC	NA	TRBV18	TRBJ2-1	NA
CASSQVWGVRGNTIYF	TGCGCCAGCAGCCAAGTTTGGGGGGTGAGAGGAAACACCATATATTTT	medium-sized	TRBV4-1	TRBJ1-3	NA
CASHQTGSSPLHF	TGTGCCAGCCACCAGACAGGGAGTTCACCCCTCCACTTT	NA	TRBV2	TRBJ1-6	TRBD1
CASSLTAGQGRETQYF	TGTGCCAGCAGCTTAACGGCGGGACAGGGGCGGGAGACCCAGTACTTC	few	TRBV7-3	TRBJ2-5	TRBD1
CAIKGTGLMNTEAFF	TGTGCCATCAAGGGGACAGGCCTCATGAACACTGAAGCTTTCTTT	NA	TRBV10-3	TRBJ1-1	TRBD1
CAISQERTEQFF	TGTGCCATCAGTCAGGAACGCACGGAGCAGTTCTTC	medium-sized	TRBV10-3	TRBJ2-1	NA
CASSLEVSGSTDTQYF	TGCGCCAGCAGCTTGGAGGTTAGCGGGAGCACAGATACGCAGTATTTT	medium-sized	TRBV5-1	TRBJ2-3	TRBD2
CATPQANYGYTF	TGTGCCACCCCCCAGGCTAACTATGGCTACACCTTC	medium-sized	TRBV24-1	TRBJ1-2	NA
CASSFLGTSGDPQFF	TGCGCCAGCAGCTTTCTGGGGACTAGCGGGGACCCACAGTTCTTC	few	TRBV5-1	TRBJ2-1	TRBD2
CSAPGIGTQYF	TGCAGTGCACCCGGTATCGGGACCCAGTACTTC	few	TRBV20-1	TRBJ2-5	NA
CASSAEMVRAQYF	TGTGCCAGCAGTGCCGAGATGGTACGTGCGCAGTATTTT	NA	TRBV6-1	TRBJ2-3	NA
CASSVAPSVNTEAFF	TGTGCCAGCAGCGTAGCGCCCAGCGTGAACACTGAAGCTTTCTTT	many	TRBV9	TRBJ1-1	NA
CASSLRPGGLYNEQFF	TGTGCCAGCAGTTTAAGGCCAGGAGGCCTTTACAATGAGCAGTTCTTC	many	TRBV27	TRBJ2-1	NA
CASSDLLSYEQYF	TGTGCCAGCAGCGACCTCCTCTCCTACGAGCAGTACTTC	NA	TRBV7-9	TRBJ2-7	NA
CASSYAAGIETF	TGTGCCAGCAGCTACGCCGCAGGGATCGAAACCTTC	NA	TRBV7-9	TRBJ1-2	NA
CASSQDPQGRAGELFF	TGTGCCAGCAGCCAAGATCCCCAGGGGAGGGCCGGGGAGCTGTTTTTT	medium-sized	TRBV3-1	TRBJ2-2	NA
CASSLFVTSGGEKQETQYF	TGCGCCAGCAGCCTATTCGTGACTAGCGGAGGAGAGAAGCAAGAGACCCAGTACTTC	medium-sized	TRBV4-1	TRBJ2-5	TRBD2
CSARMGQGGTEAFF	TGCAGTGCTAGGATGGGACAGGGAGGCACTGAAGCTTTCTTT	medium-sized	TRBV20-1	TRBJ1-1	TRBD1
CASGPPGAFF	TGTGCCAGCGGACCGCCCGGCGCTTTCTTT	few	TRBV12-3/TRBV12-4	TRBJ1-1	NA
CASSFREGAGELFF	TGTGCCAGCAGTTTCAGGGAGGGTGCCGGGGAGCTGTTTTTT	medium-sized	TRBV12-3/TRBV12-4	TRBJ2-2	TRBD2
CASTGGWGAERTGELFF	TGTGCCAGCACCGGAGGATGGGGGGCTGAACGAACCGGGGAGCTGTTTTTT	many	TRBV11-2	TRBJ2-2	NA
CASSYGTDNSPLHF	TGTGCCAGCAGTTACGGGACTGACAATTCACCCCTCCACTTT	NA	TRBV6-2/TRBV6-3	TRBJ1-6	NA
CASSPDSSYEQYF	TGTGCCAGCAGCCCGGACAGTTCCTACGAGCAGTACTTC	NA	TRBV7-2	TRBJ2-7	NA
CSTTEGGGYTF	TGCAGCACGACAGAGGGGGGAGGCTACACCTTC	many	TRBV29-1	TRBJ1-2	NA
CSARRDPGTDTEAFF	TGCAGTGCTAGACGGGACCCCGGGACAGACACTGAAGCTTTCTTT	NA	TRBV20-1	TRBJ1-1	TRBD1
CASRDGSSYNEQFF	TGTGCCAGCAGGGACGGGAGCTCCTACAATGAGCAGTTCTTC	medium-sized	TRBV14	TRBJ2-1	NA
CASSSMRGRETQNF	TGTGCCAGCAGCTCTATGAGAGGAAGAGAGACCCAGAACTTC	NA	TRBV11-2	TRBJ2-5	NA
CASSLQGAFNEQFF	TGCGCCAGCAGCTTACAGGGGGCATTCAATGAGCAGTTCTTC	many	TRBV5-1	TRBJ2-1	TRBD1
CSASGRVNEQYF	TGCAGTGCTAGCGGGAGGGTGAACGAGCAGTACTTC	many	TRBV20-1	TRBJ2-7	TRBD2
CATRLAGGGNTGELFF	TGTGCCACCCGACTAGCGGGAGGCGGGAACACCGGGGAGCTGTTTTTT	medium-sized	TRBV27	TRBJ2-2	TRBD2
CASSLAGTVEETQYF	TGCGCCAGCAGCTTGGCGGGGACAGTCGAAGAGACCCAGTACTTC	many	TRBV5-1	TRBJ2-5	TRBD1
CAWSGPGQGTSNTGELFF	TGTGCCTGGAGTGGGCCGGGACAGGGTACTTCGAACACCGGGGAGCTGTTTTTT	NA	TRBV30	TRBJ2-2	TRBD1
CASGSQGQETQYF	TGTGCCAGCGGCTCCCAAGGGCAAGAGACCCAGTACTTC	medium-sized	TRBV5-4	TRBJ2-5	NA
CASSPEVAPNQETQYF	TGTGCCAGCTCACCGGAGGTCGCACCGAACCAAGAGACCCAGTACTTC	medium-sized	TRBV18	TRBJ2-5	NA
CASSGGLGSGELFF	TGTGCCAGCAGCGGGGGACTGGGAAGCGGGGAGCTGTTTTTT	many	TRBV9	TRBJ2-2	NA
CASSFRTRFSTDTQYF	TGTGCCAGCAGTTTTAGGACTAGATTTAGCACAGATACGCAGTATTTT	NA	TRBV12-3/TRBV12-4	TRBJ2-3	TRBD2
CASSYSKGVGANVLTF	TGTGCCAGCAGTTACTCGAAAGGGGTGGGGGCCAACGTCCTGACTTTC	few	TRBV6-6	TRBJ2-6	NA
CSARVTDGELFF	TGCAGTGCTAGAGTAACAGACGGGGAGCTGTTTTTT	medium-sized	TRBV20-1	TRBJ2-2	NA
CASRRDSNQPQHF	TGTGCCAGCAGAAGGGATAGCAATCAGCCCCAGCATTTT	few	TRBV2	TRBJ1-5	NA
CATSESTGADTDTQYF	TGTGCCACCAGTGAGTCGACAGGGGCCGACACAGATACGCAGTATTTT	NA	TRBV24-1	TRBJ2-3	TRBD1